One T cell receptor beta chain is described in this entry. Which antigen it targets is not known. Per-base quality was not reported, and no clone a single base away is much larger than it. TCRbeta CDR3 regions were amplified from genomic DNA by means of the immunoSEQ Assay, a bias-controlled multiplex PCR. In the paper's pipeline: Within the assay, amplification of reference gene primers was used to estimate how many nucleated cells each sample contained. Sequence reads were collapsed and filtered to measure the absolute abundance of every unique TCRbeta CDR3 rearrangement. For each sample, productive Simpson clonality was calculated by taking the square root of Simpson's diversity index across productive rearrangements. TCRdb provides this immuneACCESS table in a form limited to in-frame rearrangements. Some clones are lacking; in checked studies, under half of them reflect an unresolved V gene, and why the rest are absent is not known. V and J calls and clone size come straight from that table; D and trimming were deduced from the DNA. Here the sample has tens of thousands of clones; around nine tenths occur a single time. The top ten clones comprise around 6.4% of the sample.

The sample originates from a study of blood T cell repertoires in COVID-19 (dated by TCRdb to the early 2020s). Turning to the overall study: Samples covering the acute and convalescent phases of COVID-19 were provided by collaborators in the United States, Italy and Spain. The prospective study material was composed of cDNA or gDNA derived from T cells, B-cell-depleted T cells, or PBMCs. Deeply sampled blood TCRbeta repertoires from subjects exposed to, actively infected with, or recovered from COVID-19 were included in the dataset. The repertoires were made available in a free public database intended to serve as a resource for research on the immune response to SARS-CoV-2. The samples were drawn from two sources: the first 160 participants of the ongoing ImmuneRACE study, and 950 to 1,500 subjects contributed by 6 global collaborators. A de-identified subject ID, COVID-19 status, age in years and sex were almost always included in the sample metadata. HLA class I and class II types, where available, came from metadata supplied by the sample provider rather than from assay-based typing.

One collaborating source in Seattle enrolled patients while the patients were actively infected and followed the patients over time throughout the course of disease. The collaborating institutions used their own protocols to collect whole blood in K2EDTA tubes. For TCRbeta analysis, collaborators shipped samples in one of three forms: frozen whole blood, isolated PBMCs, or DNA extracted from either of those sample types. Overall study outcomes, separate from this receptor: Clinical and demographic metadata were provided uncurated, with the amount varying by source and participant.

The CDR3 measures 14 amino acids from cysteine to phenylalanine. Solely the CDR3 DNA is kept, with 42 bases framed from the first base. From V the trimming removes 4 bases and from J it removes 2 bases, while the gene matches leave 2 bases of the junction unaccounted for. CDR1 and CDR2, per the germline V gene, are SGDLS and YYNGEE. Recombination joined TRBV9 with TRBJ1-3, with 8 bases in between that match TRBD1. This sequence was found in a woman aged 55-70 years with COVID-19, enrolled during active disease. Input material: peripheral blood. The CDR3 protein sequence reads: CASSLQGAGNTIYF. The DNA reads as follows: TGTGCCAGCAGCCTACAGGGGGCTGGAAACACCATATATTTT.